These 10 T cell receptor beta chains share one sample of origin, sequenced in a study of shared clonotypes between healthy human individuals. TCRdb's copy holds only in-frame clones and misses some; the assay was immunoSEQ multiplex PCR. The data hold hundreds of thousands of clones, with more than 70% observed a single time. Sequencing used PBMCs. The receptors were gathered from a woman between 40 and 50 years old in good health. Some clones in this sample may be carry-over from other donors' samples.

Many counts were recorded for this clone. In the same sample, other DNA sequences code for this CDR3. The rearrangement joins TRBV30 to TRBJ1-6, with D unresolved. V was trimmed by 3 bases and J by 7 bases, leaving 10 bases between them. The CDR3 runs to 13 residues. CDR1 is GTSNPN and CDR2 is SVGIG in the germline V gene (reference sequence). Here the CDR3 reads CAWRRRGNSPLHF. In DNA, the CDR3 is TGTGCCTGGAGGAGAAGAGGGAATTCACCCCTCCACTTT.

Concerning this clone: A read error likely explains this, since a far larger clone differs by one base. V is TRBV7-9 and J is TRBJ1-2; D unresolved. The CDR3 is 12 amino acids. Between the trimmed V and J ends, which lost 4 bases and 5 bases, there was a span of 8 bases. CDR1 is SEHNR and CDR2 is FQNEAQ in the germline V gene (reference sequence). This CDR3 is CASSSACYGYTF. The CDR3 DNA sequence: TGTGCCAGCAGCTCAGCGTGTTATGGCTACACCTTC.

V and J are TRBV28 and TRBJ2-6; tentatively, D is TRBD2 (6 bases). Trimming stripped 7 bases from V and 3 bases from J, with 10 bases between. The CDR3 totals 14 residues. CDR1 and CDR2 (germline): MDHEN, SYDVKM. CDR3 coding DNA: TGTGCCAGCACCGGGAGTGTTGGGGCCAACGTCCTGACTTTC. Encoded protein: CASTGSVGANVLTF.

The J gene is TRBJ2-5, the V gene TRBV19; a possible D gene is TRBD2 (5 bases). Trimming removed 5 bases at V and 5 bases at J, with 12 bases between. CDR1 and CDR2 from the germline V gene are LNHDA and SQIVND (reference sequence). This CDR3 is 13 amino acids long. CDR3 protein: CASSVASWETQYF. The CDR3 DNA reads as TGTGCCAGTAGTGTAGCGAGTTGGGAGACCCAGTACTTC.

V usage is TRBV6-1 and J usage is TRBJ1-5; 8 bases fit TRBD1. The CDR3 runs to 15 residues. Germline V CDR1 and CDR2: MNHNS, SASEGT. With 6 bases clipped from V and 3 bases from J, the junction kept 7 bases outside the gene matches. CDR3 sequence reads: CASSHGQGFNQPQHF. The CDR3 nucleotides read TGTGCCAGCAGCCACGGACAGGGATTCAATCAGCCCCAGCATTTT.

This clone has only one observation. The chain is built from TRBV5-1 and TRBJ2-1, with TRBD1 matching 8 bases. J lost 3 bases, V lost 0 bases, and 5 bases had no gene match. The CDR3 extends over 16 amino acids. CDR1 and CDR2 from the germline V gene are SGHRS and YFSETQ. CDR3 sequence: CASSLDDRGGYNEQFF. Written as DNA, the CDR3 is TGCGCCAGCAGCTTGGACGACAGGGGAGGCTACAATGAGCAGTTCTTC.

The table lists this clone with many counts. V and J are TRBV6-5 and TRBJ2-7; D is unresolved. Germline lookup yields CDR1 MNHEY and CDR2 SVGAGI. The length of the CDR3 is 13 residues. Trimming pared 2 bases from V and 6 bases from J, leaving 11 bases between. The CDR3 nucleotides read TGTGCCAGCAGTTACCCCCCTACGGGCGAGCAGTACTTC. Amino acid sequence: CASSYPPTGEQYF.

With regard to this clone: A far more abundant clone sits one base away, making this likely a read error. V gene TRBV11-2 combines with J gene TRBJ2-1; the match to TRBD1 covers 8 bases. From germline, CDR1 is SGHAT and CDR2 FQNNGV. There are 15 residues in the CDR3. The CDR3 sequence: CASSLTGGYYNGQFF. Written as DNA, the CDR3 is TGTGCCAGCAGCTTAACAGGGGGTTACTACAATGGGCAGTTCTTC.

This clone was picked up a small number of times. The chain joins TRBV7-2 to TRBJ2-1; 7 bases are shared with TRBD2. The CDR3 totals 15 residues. CDR1 is SGHTA, CDR2 FQGNSA, per germline. V was pared by 5 bases and J by 0 bases, with 4 bases of the junction left unmatched. The CDR3 sequence: CASSPLADSYNEQFF. For the CDR3, the DNA is TGTGCCAGCAGCCCGCTAGCGGACTCCTACAATGAGCAGTTCTTC.

This clone occurred a few times. The chain recombines TRBV6-1 with TRBJ2-1, with D perhaps matching TRBD1 (6 bases). The germline V gene encodes CDR1 MNHNS and CDR2 SASEGT. This CDR3 has 15 amino acids. Trimming stripped 2 bases from V and 3 bases from J, with 11 bases between. The CDR3 bases are TGTGCCAGCAGTGAACCCTCACAGGGCTACAATGAGCAGTTCTTC. Protein: CASSEPSQGYNEQFF.